These T cell receptor beta chains were read from a single sample in a study of response to subunit inactivated influenza vaccine. TCRdb reprocessed the RT-PCR reads via MiXCR and lists one record per CDR3 protein. The table records hundreds of thousands of distinct CDR3 sequences, about 10% of them present only once. Sequencing used PBMCs from blood, obtained on the day of vaccination. These receptors originate from a man aged 50 to 59 who received an inactivated influenza vaccine. The CDR3 runs from the conserved cysteine through the conserved F or W. A D gene is named only where the DNA matches it firmly. The listing skips clone size in some rows; elsewhere it reads once, few, many or a size class.

j_gene	v_gene	d_gene	abundance	CDR3nt	CDR3aa
TRBJ1-1	TRBV3-1	NA	NA	TGTGCCAGCAGCCAAGAACCGGGTAACAGAGAAGCTTTCTTT	CASSQEPGNREAFF
TRBJ2-2	TRBV5-6	NA	NA	TGTGCCAGCAGCCTCGGCTCCTGGTCCGGGGAGCTGTTTTTT	CASSLGSWSGELFF
TRBJ2-3	TRBV11-2	NA	few	TGTGCCAGCAGCTTATGGGGTCAAGGGAGCACAGATACGCAGTATTTT	CASSLWGQGSTDTQYF
TRBJ2-2	TRBV11-2	NA	few	TGTGCCAGCAGCTTGAATGGACAGAACCCATACACCGGGGAGCTGTTTTTT	CASSLNGQNPYTGELFF
TRBJ1-5	TRBV18	NA	many	TGTGCCAGCTCACCAGGTGCTAGAAGTTCCAATCAGCCCCAGCATTTT	CASSPGARSSNQPQHF
TRBJ2-6	TRBV28	NA	few	TGTGCCAGCAGTTTCCCCCAGGGTTTAGGGTCTGGGGCCAACGTCCTGACTTTC	CASSFPQGLGSGANVLTF
TRBJ2-1	TRBV12-3/TRBV12-4	NA	NA	TGTGCCAGCAGGTTAGGTAGCGTCTCCTACAATGAGCAGTTCTTC	CASRLGSVSYNEQFF
TRBJ2-7	TRBV29-1	NA	NA	TGCAGCGTGTCACTAGGGTCTCGCTACGAGCAGTACTTC	CSVSLGSRYEQYF
TRBJ2-1	TRBV7-6	TRBD2	NA	TGTGCCAGCAGCTTAGAGTCGGTTGCTAGCGGTTTCGGACGGAATGAGCAGTTCTTC	CASSLESVASGFGRNEQFF
TRBJ2-3	TRBV2	NA	few	TGTGCCAGCAGTGAAGATTGGACCTTACTAATGGATACGCAGTATTTT	CASSEDWTLLMDTQYF
TRBJ2-1	TRBV27	NA	few	TGTGCCAGCAGCCCCCCTGGCGCGTGGTACAATGAGCAGTTCTTC	CASSPPGAWYNEQFF
TRBJ2-3	TRBV4-3	TRBD2	many	TGTGCCAGCAGCCAACTAGCGGGGGGCACAGATACGCAGTATTTT	CASSQLAGGTDTQYF
TRBJ2-4	TRBV5-1	NA	few	TGCGCCAGCAGCCTGAATCATGGGACGGGGCTACTCAAAAACATTCAGTACTTC	CASSLNHGTGLLKNIQYF
TRBJ2-3	TRBV7-2	NA	many	TGTGCCAGCAGCTTGGGGCTAGTGCATACGCAGTATTTT	CASSLGLVHTQYF
TRBJ1-3	TRBV4-1	TRBD1	few	TGCGCCAGCAGCCAACCAACGGGACAGGGGGGTCCCGGAAACACCATATATTTT	CASSQPTGQGGPGNTIYF
TRBJ2-7	TRBV18	TRBD2	NA	TGTGCCAGCTCGCCCAGGACTAGCGGGAGGGCCCCCGAGCAGTACTTC	CASSPRTSGRAPEQYF
TRBJ2-5	TRBV20-1	NA	few	TGCAGTGCCAAGCGGACCCACCAAGAGACCCAGTACTTC	CSAKRTHQETQYF
TRBJ1-6	TRBV28	NA	NA	TGTGCCAGCAGTCCGATGACAGGCTCCTATAATTCACCCCTCCACTTT	CASSPMTGSYNSPLHF
TRBJ2-7	TRBV5-5	TRBD2	many	TGTGCCAGCAGCTTACCCCTGGCGGGAGGTTTCGGCTCCTACGAGCAGTACTTC	CASSLPLAGGFGSYEQYF
TRBJ1-3	TRBV7-2	NA	NA	TGTGCCAGCAGTCGCCCGGGCTCTGGAAACACCATATATTTT	CASSRPGSGNTIYF
TRBJ2-3	TRBV5-1	NA	many	TGCGCCAGCAGCTGGGCGCGGGGGCCCACAGATACGCAGTATTTT	CASSWARGPTDTQYF
TRBJ2-1	TRBV7-2	NA	many	TGTGCCAGCAGCTTTAGCGGCCCCCCCTACAATGAGCAGTTCTTC	CASSFSGPPYNEQFF
TRBJ2-7	TRBV14	NA	few	TGTGCCAGCAGCCAAGGAAGGGCAGGCCGCGAGCAGTACTTC	CASSQGRAGREQYF
TRBJ2-1	TRBV18	NA	few	TGTGCCAGCGCTGGACTAGGGGGGGACAATGAGCAGTTCTTC	CASAGLGGDNEQFF
TRBJ2-1	TRBV29-1	NA	NA	TGCATCGGAGGCAGCGGAATGGGGAATGAGCAGTTCTTC	CIGGSGMGNEQFF
TRBJ1-1	TRBV6-1	NA	few	TGTGCCAGCAGTGAACTGGGGGCCGTCACTGAAGCTTTCTTT	CASSELGAVTEAFF
TRBJ2-3	TRBV5-6	TRBD2	NA	TGTGCCAGCAGCCCGACCGGGAGCGGGAGTCCACGTGATACGCAGTATTTT	CASSPTGSGSPRDTQYF
TRBJ1-6	TRBV4-1	NA	few	TGCGCCAGCAGCCCCCTCCGGGGCTCCTATAATTCACCCCTCCACTTT	CASSPLRGSYNSPLHF
TRBJ1-3	TRBV10-3	TRBD1	few	TGTGCCTCAGGACAGGGCCCAGGAAACACCATATATTTT	CASGQGPGNTIYF
TRBJ2-7	TRBV6-1	NA	many	TGTGCCAGCAGAACCGGGACATCCTACGAGCAGTACTTC	CASRTGTSYEQYF
TRBJ2-4	TRBV7-9	NA	NA	TGTGCCAGCAGCTTAGCCGGACAAACTGAGGCCAAAAACATTCAGTACTTC	CASSLAGQTEAKNIQYF
TRBJ2-1	TRBV21-1	NA	NA	TGTGCCAGCAGCAAAGAGGGTGGGTGCCGTTTATACAATGAGCAGTTCTTC	CASSKEGGCRLYNEQFF
TRBJ1-4	TRBV2	NA	few	TGTGCCAGCAGTACAAGAGGTGGTGAAAAACTGTTTTTT	CASSTRGGEKLFF